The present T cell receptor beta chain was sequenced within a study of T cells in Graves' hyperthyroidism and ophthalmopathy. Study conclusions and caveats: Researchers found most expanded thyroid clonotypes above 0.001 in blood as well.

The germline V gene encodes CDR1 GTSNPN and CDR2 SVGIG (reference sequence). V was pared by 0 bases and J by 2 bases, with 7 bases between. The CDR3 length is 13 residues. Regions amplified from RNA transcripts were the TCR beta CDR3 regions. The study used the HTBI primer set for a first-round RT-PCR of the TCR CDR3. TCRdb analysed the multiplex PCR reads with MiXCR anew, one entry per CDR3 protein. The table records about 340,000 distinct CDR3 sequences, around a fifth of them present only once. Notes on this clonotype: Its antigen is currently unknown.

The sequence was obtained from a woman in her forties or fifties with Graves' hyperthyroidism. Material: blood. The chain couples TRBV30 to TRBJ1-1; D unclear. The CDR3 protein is CAWSVLENTEAFF. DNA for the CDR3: TGTGCCTGGAGTGTATTAGAAAACACTGAAGCTTTCTTT. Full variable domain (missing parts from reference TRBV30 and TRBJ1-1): SQTIHQWPATLVQPVGSPLSLECTVEGTSNPNLYWYRQAAGRGLQLLFYSVGIGQISSEVPQNLSASRPQDRQFILSSKKLLLSDSGFYLCAWSVLENTEAFFGQGTRLTVV.